The clone carrying this T cell receptor beta chain was counted at least ten times. The source of the sample is a study of kidney transplant recipient with SARS-CoV-2 infection. V gave up 6 bases and J gave up 0 bases, with 9 bases separating them. The germline CDR1 and CDR2 sequences are SNHLY and FYNNEI. The CDR3 loop spans 13 amino acids. TCRdb passed the reads through MiXCR, listing each CDR3 protein once. The sample includes about 250,000 distinct CDR3 sequences, 29% seen only once; the top ten take less than 8.5%. V usage is TRBV2 and J usage is TRBJ2-7; perhaps TRBD2 as D (6 bases). The sequence was obtained from a male patient aged 30 to 39 who had COVID-19 and was a kidney transplant recipient. Some T cells may possibly be graft donor cells. Specimen: a blood sample, collected at baseline and around day 110 from a kidney transplant recipient. CDR3 sequence reads: CASSGGVSYEQYF. The CDR3 DNA reads TGTGCCAGCAGCGGGGGTGTCTCCTACGAGCAGTACTTC. The full variable domain, rest sourced from reference TRBV2 and TRBJ2-7, is EPEVTQTPSHQVTQMGQEVILRCVPISNHLYFYWYRQILGQKVEFLVSFYNNEISEKSEIFDDQFSVERPDGSNFTLKIRSTKLEDSAMYFCASSGGVSYEQYFGPGTRLTVT.